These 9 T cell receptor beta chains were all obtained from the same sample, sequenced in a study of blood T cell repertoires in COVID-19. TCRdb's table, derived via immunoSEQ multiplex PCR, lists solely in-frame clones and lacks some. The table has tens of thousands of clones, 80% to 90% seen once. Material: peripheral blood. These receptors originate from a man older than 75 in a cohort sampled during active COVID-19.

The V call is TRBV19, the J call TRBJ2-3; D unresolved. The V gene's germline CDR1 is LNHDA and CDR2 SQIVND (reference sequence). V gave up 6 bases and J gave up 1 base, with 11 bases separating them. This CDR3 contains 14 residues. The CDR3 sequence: CASSSTGRTDTQYF. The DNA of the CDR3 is TGTGCCAGTAGCTCTACGGGTCGCACAGATACGCAGTATTTT.

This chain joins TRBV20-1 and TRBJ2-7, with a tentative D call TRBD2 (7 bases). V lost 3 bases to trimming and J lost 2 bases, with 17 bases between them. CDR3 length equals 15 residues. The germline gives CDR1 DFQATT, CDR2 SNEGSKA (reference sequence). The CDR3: CSASGGGSSPYEQYF. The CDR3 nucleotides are TGCAGTGCTAGTGGGGGGGGCAGTTCCCCCTACGAGCAGTACTTC.

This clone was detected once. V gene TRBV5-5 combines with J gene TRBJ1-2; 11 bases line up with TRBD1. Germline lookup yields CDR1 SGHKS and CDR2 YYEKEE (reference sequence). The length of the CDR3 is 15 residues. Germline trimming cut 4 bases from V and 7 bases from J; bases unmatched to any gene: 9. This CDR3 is CASSRVDRGLIGYTF. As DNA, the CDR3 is TGTGCCAGCAGCCGCGTGGACAGGGGGCTTATTGGCTACACCTTC. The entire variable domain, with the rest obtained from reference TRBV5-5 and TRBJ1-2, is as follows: DAGVTQSPTHLIKTRGQQVTLRCSPISGHKSVSWYQQVLGQGPQFIFQYYEKEERGRGNFPDRFSARQFPNYSSELNVNALLLGDSALYLCASSRVDRGLIGYTFGSGTRLTVV.

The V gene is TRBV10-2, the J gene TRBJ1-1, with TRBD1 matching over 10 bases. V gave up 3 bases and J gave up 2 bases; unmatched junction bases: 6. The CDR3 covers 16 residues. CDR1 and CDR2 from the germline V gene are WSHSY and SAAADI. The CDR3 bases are TGCGCCAGCAGTGAATCGGGACAGGGGATAAACACTGAAGCTTTCTTT. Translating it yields CASSESGQGINTEAFF.

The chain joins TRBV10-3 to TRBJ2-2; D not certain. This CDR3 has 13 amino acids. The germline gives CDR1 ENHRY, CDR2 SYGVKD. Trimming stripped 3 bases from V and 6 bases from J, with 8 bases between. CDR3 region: CAISDNISGELFF. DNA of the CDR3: TGTGCCATCAGTGATAACATATCCGGGGAGCTGTTTTTT.

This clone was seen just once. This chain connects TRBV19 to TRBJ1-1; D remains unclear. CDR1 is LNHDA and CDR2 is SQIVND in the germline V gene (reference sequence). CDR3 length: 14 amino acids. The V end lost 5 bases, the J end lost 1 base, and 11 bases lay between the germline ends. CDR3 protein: CASSGRQANTEAFF. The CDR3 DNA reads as TGTGCCAGTAGTGGAAGGCAGGCGAACACTGAAGCTTTCTTT.

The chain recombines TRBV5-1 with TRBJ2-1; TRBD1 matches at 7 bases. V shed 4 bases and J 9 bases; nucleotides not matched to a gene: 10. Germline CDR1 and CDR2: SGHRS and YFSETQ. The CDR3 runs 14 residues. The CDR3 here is CASSPRTGVAEQFF. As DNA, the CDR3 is TGCGCCAGCAGCCCCCGGACAGGAGTGGCTGAGCAGTTCTTC.

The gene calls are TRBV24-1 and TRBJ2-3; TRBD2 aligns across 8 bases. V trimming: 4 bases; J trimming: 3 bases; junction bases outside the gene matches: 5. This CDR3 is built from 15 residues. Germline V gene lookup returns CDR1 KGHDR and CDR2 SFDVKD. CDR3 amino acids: CATSDPPGGTDTQYF. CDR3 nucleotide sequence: TGTGCCACCAGTGACCCGCCGGGAGGGACAGATACGCAGTATTTT.

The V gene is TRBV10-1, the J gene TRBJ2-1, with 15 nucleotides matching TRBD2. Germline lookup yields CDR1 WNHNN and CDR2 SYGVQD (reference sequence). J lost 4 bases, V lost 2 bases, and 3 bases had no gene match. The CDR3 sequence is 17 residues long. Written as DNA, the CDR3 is TGCGCCAGCAGTGAGCGAGGGACTAGCGGGGGGTACAATGAGCAGTTCTTC. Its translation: CASSERGTSGGYNEQFF.